The 15 T cell receptor beta chains given below trace back to one sample, sequenced in a study of human T cells and chemical hapten exposure. Described time point: patch test 1, 2 weeks after DPC sensitization. Treatment noted: therapeutic diphenylcyclopropenone sensitization with weekly scalp DPC. TCRdb redid the calling of the RACE reads with MiXCR, one entry per CDR3 protein. The sample lists about 360,000 distinct CDR3 sequences; around 4.8% were seen once. Here the sequenced sample was whole blood, taken in connection with sensitization to the hapten diphenylcyclopropenone (DPC). The receptor source for this set is a woman in her forties or fifties with alopecia areata. Some clones in this sample may be carry-over from other donors' samples.

This clonotype was recorded at least ten times. The genes are TRBV27 and TRBJ2-2, with D hard to call. This CDR3 has 15 amino acids. Trimming cost V 0 bases and J 4 bases, with 9 bases left between them. CDR1 MNHEY and CDR2 SMNVEV come from the germline V gene (reference sequence). CDR3 coding DNA: TGTGCCAGCAGTTTATCTAGCCGTGGCACCGGGGAGCTGTTTTTT. Its protein product is CASSLSSRGTGELFF.

The gene calls are TRBV30 and TRBJ2-3; D gene unclear. Germline-derived CDR1 and CDR2 are GTSNPN and SVGIG (reference sequence). The CDR3 contains 10 residues. V was shortened by 5 bases and J by 7 bases, with 7 bases between the two germline ends. CDR3 coding DNA: TGTGCCTGGGGATATAATACGCAGTATTTT. Translating gives CAWGYNTQYF.

This clonotype has ten or more counts. The chain joins TRBV29-1 to TRBJ2-5, with 8 bases lining up with TRBD2. In germline, CDR1 is SQVTM, CDR2 ANQGSEA. J lost 2 bases, V lost 4 bases, and 3 bases had no gene match. CDR3 length equals 13 residues. The CDR3, as DNA: TGCAGCGTTGGGGGACTAGGGCAAGAGACCCAGTACTTC. Translation: CSVGGLGQETQYF.

This clonotype was observed many times. The chain links TRBV29-1 to TRBJ2-1; 7 positions agree with TRBD2. V dropped 4 bases and J dropped 4; count of bases not matched to a gene: 10. Germline CDR1 SQVTM, CDR2 ANQGSEA. The CDR3 runs 15 residues. CDR3 DNA sequence: TGCAGCGTTGTTGGACGCGGGAGAGGGTACAATGAGCAGTTCTTC. It translates to CSVVGRGRGYNEQFF.

This clonotype was detected ten times or more. This chain links TRBV12-3 or TRBV12-4 with TRBJ2-1; D uncertain. The germline V and J ends were trimmed by 5 bases and 9 bases, with 11 bases remaining between them. This CDR3 contains 12 residues. CDR3 bases: TGTGCCAGCAGTCATTCGAAGGGTGAGCAGTTCTTC. It encodes CASSHSKGEQFF.

This clonotype has a count of ten or more. The chain recombines TRBV28 with TRBJ2-3; 9 nucleotides line up with TRBD2. CDR1 is MDHEN, CDR2 SYDVKM, per germline. The V segment lost 6 bases and the J segment 3 bases; nucleotides outside the gene matches: 10. The CDR3 runs 16 residues. CDR3 nucleotides: TGTGCCAGCAGGGGACTAGCCCGAGGGGGGACAGATACGCAGTATTTT. The encoded protein is CASRGLARGGTDTQYF.

This clonotype was observed many times. The V call is TRBV12-5, the J call TRBJ1-1; 7 bases align to TRBD1. The V segment lost 2 bases and the J segment 5 bases; nucleotides outside the gene matches: 5. There are 14 residues in the CDR3. CDR1 and CDR2 (germline): LGHNT, FRNRAP. The CDR3 nucleotides are TGTGCTAGTGGTTTGAACAGGGGAGATACTGAAGCTTTCTTT. This codes for CASGLNRGDTEAFF.

J is TRBJ2-7 and V is TRBV20-1; unclear D gene. The CDR3 is 14 amino acids. Germline lookup yields CDR1 DFQATT and CDR2 SNEGSKA (reference sequence). V dropped 0 bases and J dropped 6 bases, with 15 bases sitting between them. The CDR3 DNA reads TGCAGTGCTAGAGATATGGCCGTTAAATCCGAGCAGTACTTC. Translation: CSARDMAVKSEQYF.

In its sample, this clonotype was seen a few times. J is TRBJ1-5 and V is TRBV2, with TRBD1 as a possible D gene (6 bases). This CDR3 has 17 amino acids. V lost 3 bases to trimming and J lost 1 base, with 16 bases between them. Germline lookup yields CDR1 SNHLY and CDR2 FYNNEI. CDR3: CASSDRGGRVSNQPQHF. The CDR3 nucleotides read TGTGCCAGCAGTGACCGGGGGGGCAGGGTGAGCAATCAGCCCCAGCATTTT.

This clonotype was detected ten times or more. The genes are TRBV10-3 and TRBJ2-6; D is unresolved. This CDR3 has 14 residues. Trimming stripped 6 bases from V and 3 bases from J, with 9 bases between. Germline V gene data show CDR1 as ENHRY and CDR2 as SYGVKD. The CDR3 DNA reads as TGTGCCATCAGCGGCTGGGATGGGGCCAACGTCCTGACTTTC. This encodes CAISGWDGANVLTF.

This clonotype has ten or more counts. This chain connects TRBV12-3 or TRBV12-4 to TRBJ1-1; no firm D call. The CDR3 runs 14 residues. V was clipped by 3 bases and J by 2 bases, with 10 bases between them. CDR3 sequence: CASSFNSLNTEAFF. The CDR3 DNA reads TGTGCCAGCAGTTTCAACAGCCTAAACACTGAAGCTTTCTTT.

This clonotype showed up many times. The V gene is TRBV20-1, the J gene TRBJ2-1; no reliable D call. Germline V gene sequence: CDR1 DFQATT, CDR2 SNEGSKA (reference sequence). The CDR3 extends over 12 amino acids. The V end was cut by 5 bases, the J end by 4 bases, with 9 bases between. The CDR3 sequence is CSAPRLYNEQFF. The CDR3 DNA reads TGCAGTGCTCCAAGGTTGTACAATGAGCAGTTCTTC.

This clonotype was recorded at least ten times. The V and J genes are TRBV6-2 or TRBV6-3 and TRBJ2-7; no firm D call. This CDR3 has 13 amino acids. In germline, CDR1 is MNHEY, CDR2 SVGEGT. V dropped 6 bases and J dropped 6 bases, with 15 bases sitting between them. The DNA for the CDR3 is TGTGCCAGCAGCCCCTCGATCCCGCCCGAGCAGTACTTC. Protein: CASSPSIPPEQYF.

This clonotype was seen repeatedly, ten times or more. The chain is built from TRBV14 and TRBJ1-1; no reliable D call. Trimming removed 0 bases at V and 2 bases at J, with 13 bases between. The CDR3 contains 16 residues. Germline CDR1 and CDR2: SGHDN and FVKESK. The CDR3 reads CASSQDYGALNTEAFF. CDR3 sequence (DNA): TGTGCCAGCAGCCAAGACTACGGAGCCCTTAACACTGAAGCTTTCTTT.

This clonotype occurred a few times. The rearrangement links TRBV7-6 to TRBJ2-3, with 12 bases matching TRBD2. After removal of 5 bases from V and 1 base from J, the junction contained 7 bases not matched to a gene. This CDR3 has 17 residues. From germline, CDR1 is SGHVS and CDR2 FNYEAQ. In DNA, the CDR3 is TGTGCCAGCAGCGCTACTAGCGGGGGGCCGGGCACAGATACGCAGTATTTT. This encodes CASSATSGGPGTDTQYF.